Below, 28 T cell receptor beta chains from the same sample are listed, as sequenced in a study of shared clonotypes between healthy human individuals. Data came from immunoSEQ multiplex PCR; TCRdb stores just in-frame clones and leaves some out. The sample holds about 990,000 clones, approximately 80% seen once. The sequencing input was memory CD4+ T cells from PBMCs. Subset: CD45RA-negative fraction. The receptors were sampled from a young man in good health. Some clones in this sample may be carry-over from other donors' samples.

The chain recombines TRBV19 with TRBJ1-5, with D unclear. The germline V and J ends were trimmed by 5 bases and 2 bases, with 4 bases remaining between them. The CDR3 consists of 12 residues. Germline assignment: CDR1 LNHDA and CDR2 SQIVND (reference sequence). The CDR3 sequence is CASSFRNQPQHF. CDR3 coding DNA: TGTGCCAGTAGTTTCCGCAATCAGCCCCAGCATTTT.

Here the CDR3 DNA reads TGCGCCAGCAGCTTTCGCGGGAGGGCCCGGGGTGAGCAGTTCTTC. Translation: CASSFRGRARGEQFF. The chain uses TRBV5-1 and TRBJ2-1, with 9 bases matching TRBD2. J was trimmed by 9 bases and V by 2 bases; bases with no gene match: 9. The CDR3 length is 15 residues. From germline, CDR1 is SGHRS and CDR2 YFSETQ.

Comment on this clone: Different DNA sequences within this sample yield the same CDR3. The CDR3 region has the DNA TGTGCCAGCAGTTACGGTATGAACACTGAAGCTTTCTTT. This translates into CASSYGMNTEAFF. The gene calls are TRBV6-5 and TRBJ1-1; D is uncertain. Germline CDR1 MNHEY, CDR2 SVGAGI. The CDR3 covers 13 residues. Between the trimmed V and J ends, which lost 2 bases and 0 bases, there was a span of 4 bases.

J is TRBJ2-1 and V is TRBV5-8; D perhaps matches TRBD1 (5 bases). CDR1 and CDR2 from the germline V gene are SGHTS and YDEGEE. The V gene lost 7 bases and the J gene lost 3 bases, with 11 bases spanning the gap. This CDR3 is 13 amino acids long. The CDR3 loop is CASVRRVYNEQFF. Here the CDR3 DNA reads TGTGCCAGCGTTCGCAGGGTCTACAATGAGCAGTTCTTC.

Worth noting for this clone: A much larger clone lies a single base off, so this may be a read error. The chain uses TRBV29-1 and TRBJ2-3; maybe TRBD1 (6 bases). V lost 1 base to trimming and J lost 4 bases, with 12 bases between them. The CDR3 is 14 amino acids. In germline, CDR1 is SQVTM, CDR2 ANQGSEA. CDR3 loop: CSVEGDKGADTQYF. The DNA for the CDR3 is TGCAGCGTTGAAGGCGACAAGGGGGCAGATACGCAGTATTTT.

The sample holds a few counts of this clone. The J gene is TRBJ2-1, the V gene TRBV6-1, with D tentatively TRBD2 (6 bases). Germline V gene sequence: CDR1 MNHNS, CDR2 SASEGT. This CDR3 is built from 14 residues. V was pared by 8 bases and J by 1 base, with 12 bases between. Here the CDR3 DNA reads TGTGCCAGCGGAAGGGGACTTTCCTACAATGAGCAGTTCTTC. Protein: CASGRGLSYNEQFF.

V usage is TRBV4-1 and J usage is TRBJ2-5; 7 bases fit TRBD2. The CDR3 has 15 amino acids. Germline V gene data show CDR1 as MGHRA and CDR2 as YSYEKL. Trimming removed 4 bases from V and 2 bases from J; junction bases left unmatched: 7. The CDR3 region is CASSPRERGQETQYF. Here the CDR3 DNA reads TGCGCCAGCAGCCCCAGGGAGCGGGGTCAAGAGACCCAGTACTTC.

The V and J genes are TRBV5-1 and TRBJ2-5; D is unclear. Germline CDR1 SGHRS, CDR2 YFSETQ. The CDR3 totals 19 residues. V dropped 0 bases and J dropped 2 bases, with 23 bases sitting between them. This CDR3 is CASSLESVGFATLQETQYF. In nucleotides, the CDR3 is TGCGCCAGCAGCTTGGAATCAGTTGGGTTTGCAACCTTACAAGAGACCCAGTACTTC.

The chain uses TRBV30 and TRBJ1-1; 7 nucleotides match TRBD1. CDR3 length equals 13 residues. The germline gives CDR1 GTSNPN, CDR2 SVGIG (reference sequence). The V segment lost 3 bases and the J segment 0 bases; nucleotides outside the gene matches: 1. The chain's CDR3 is CAWRQGLNTEAFF. The CDR3 nucleotides are TGTGCCTGGAGACAGGGGCTGAACACTGAAGCTTTCTTT.

On this clone: This sample also contains other DNA sequences that code for the same CDR3. The chain recombines TRBV7-3 with TRBJ2-7; D might be TRBD1 (6 bases). From germline, CDR1 is SGHTA and CDR2 FQGTGA. The CDR3 is 13 residues long. The V gene lost 5 bases and the J gene lost 4 bases, with 12 bases spanning the gap. The CDR3 DNA is TGTGCCAGCAGCCCCCTAGGGGGTTACGAGCAGTACTTC. It is translated as CASSPLGGYEQYF.

This clone came up once. V usage is TRBV11-3 and J usage is TRBJ2-1; TRBD2 might be the D (5 bases). Trimming shortened V by 4 bases and J by 2 bases, and 12 bases separated the two germline ends. Germline V gives CDR1 SGHNT, CDR2 YENEEA. There are 15 residues in the CDR3. CDR3 DNA: TGTGCCAGCAGCTCCAGATCCGGGGCCTACAATGAGCAGTTCTTC. This encodes CASSSRSGAYNEQFF.

V is TRBV11-2 and J is TRBJ1-1; D not resolved. Germline V CDR1 and CDR2: SGHAT, FQNNGV. The V gene lost 2 bases and the J gene lost 7 bases, with 14 bases spanning the gap. The CDR3 consists of 14 residues. CDR3 nucleotide sequence: TGTGCCAGCAGCTTATCAGTTGGAGGACGTGAAGCTTTCTTT. Its translation is CASSLSVGGREAFF.

Only a few counts were recorded for this clone. The chain uses TRBV28 and TRBJ1-1; D is ambiguous. The V end lost 7 bases, the J end lost 1 base, and 13 bases lay between the germline ends. The germline gives CDR1 MDHEN, CDR2 SYDVKM. The CDR3 spans 14 residues. The CDR3: CASKGSNGNTEAFF. The CDR3 nucleotides are TGTGCCAGCAAAGGTTCGAACGGGAACACTGAAGCTTTCTTT.

Regarding this clone: A read error is possible here, since a much larger clone lies one base away. Other DNA sequences in this specimen translate into the identical CDR3. V and J are TRBV6-1 and TRBJ1-1; D ambiguous. Trimming stripped 7 bases from V and 3 bases from J, with 12 bases between. CDR3 length equals 13 residues. Germline V gene lookup returns CDR1 MNHNS and CDR2 SASEGT. The CDR3 nucleotides read TGTGCCAGCAAGTCCCGTTCAGACACTGAAGCTTTCTTT. It yields the protein CASKSRSDTEAFF.

This clone was recorded once. The V and J genes are TRBV4-1 and TRBJ2-1, with 8 bases lining up with TRBD2. CDR3 size: 17 residues. Germline values: CDR1 MGHRA, CDR2 YSYEKL. J was trimmed by 5 bases and V by 4 bases; bases with no gene match: 13. DNA of the CDR3: TGCGCCAGCAGCCCCTACGGACTAGCCCCGAACGACAATGAGCAGTTCTTC. Residues: CASSPYGLAPNDNEQFF.

This chain uses TRBV7-9 with TRBJ2-5, with D perhaps matching TRBD2 (5 bases). Germline CDR1 SEHNR, CDR2 FQNEAQ (reference sequence). Deletions cut 7 bases from V and 1 base from J, with 7 bases between. This CDR3 has 12 residues. CDR3 DNA: TGTGCCAGCACGGGGTCCCAAGAGACCCAGTACTTC. This gives the protein CASTGSQETQYF.

Details on this clone: Mismatch with germline at one junction end may stem from a read error. Other DNA sequences in this sample translate to the same CDR3. The chain has TRBV7-8 and TRBJ1-1; D unresolved. Germline V gene sequence: CDR1 SGHVS, CDR2 FQNEAQ. The CDR3 consists of 16 residues. The CDR3 DNA reads as TGTGCTAGCAGCTTAGAGGGTCTCGTAATGAGCACTGAAGCTTTCTTT. Its protein product is CASSLEGLVMSTEAFF. Supplemented by reference TRBV7-8 and TRBJ1-1, the full variable domain reads GAGVSQSPRYKVAKRGQDVALRCDPISGHVSLFWYQQALGQGPEFLTYFQNEAQLDKSGLPSDRFFAERPEGSVSTLKIQRTQQEDSAVYLCASSLEGLVMSTEAFFGQGTRLTVV.

The rearrangement uses TRBV2 and TRBJ2-3, with unresolved D. The CDR3 sequence is 13 residues long. Trimming shortened V by 6 bases and J by 5 bases, and 12 bases separated the two germline ends. The germline V gene encodes CDR1 SNHLY and CDR2 FYNNEI. CDR3 DNA: TGTGCCAGCAGCCAAGTTGGTAGAGATACGCAGTATTTT. It codes for CASSQVGRDTQYF.

This clone was seen once. V and J are TRBV4-1 and TRBJ2-3; no firm D call. The CDR3 totals 17 residues. Per germline, CDR1 MGHRA and CDR2 YSYEKL. V lost 2 bases to trimming and J lost 4 bases, with 19 bases between them. CDR3 coding DNA: TGCGCCAGCAGCCAAACCCGATCGGGTGGTTCCTCAGATACGCAGTATTTT. Translation: CASSQTRSGGSSDTQYF.

This chain links TRBV7-2 with TRBJ1-1; D is perhaps TRBD1 (5 bases). Trimming removed 5 bases from V and 5 bases from J, with 12 bases in between. This CDR3 has 13 amino acids. Germline loops: CDR1 SGHTA, CDR2 FQGNSA. The CDR3: CASSREGRTEAFF. The CDR3, as DNA: TGTGCCAGCAGCCGAGAGGGGAGGACTGAAGCTTTCTTT.

The chain links TRBV7-3 to TRBJ1-2; D may be TRBD1 (6 bases). The CDR3 sequence is 15 residues long. Looked up from germline, CDR1 is SGHTA and CDR2 is FQGTGA. The V and J ends lost 5 bases and 4 bases respectively, with 17 bases between them. CDR3 in DNA: TGTGCCAGCAGCCTTAATGGGGGCGCGGGCTATGGCTACACCTTC. Translation: CASSLNGGAGYGYTF.

For this clone: A much bigger clone sits one base away, suggesting this may be a read error. The rearrangement uses TRBV28 and TRBJ2-3; D unresolved. Germline V gives CDR1 MDHEN, CDR2 SYDVKM. The CDR3 is made up of 11 amino acids. V was pared by 3 bases and J by 6 bases, with 4 bases between. The CDR3 is CASSFLDTQYF. CDR3 nucleotide sequence: TGTGCCAGCAGTTTCTTGGATACGCAGTATTTT. Together with reference TRBV28 and TRBJ2-3, the CDR3 gives the full variable domain: DVKVTQSSRYLVKRTGEKVFLECVQDMDHENMFWYRQDPGLGLRLIYFSYDVKMKEKGDIPEGYSVSREKKERFSLILESASTNQTSMYLCASSFLDTQYFGPGTRLTVL.

The J gene is TRBJ2-7, the V gene TRBV2, with D tentatively TRBD1 (5 bases). Germline V gives CDR1 SNHLY, CDR2 FYNNEI. The length of the CDR3 is 13 residues. V lost 7 bases to trimming and J lost 6 bases, with 16 bases between them. The CDR3 region is CASTLGASGEQYF. The DNA of the CDR3 is TGTGCCAGCACCCTAGGGGCTAGTGGCGAGCAGTACTTC.

The rearrangement links TRBV5-1 to TRBJ2-7; D unresolved. Germline lookup yields CDR1 SGHRS and CDR2 YFSETQ. V lost 3 bases and J 2 bases, leaving 9 bases between the germline ends. The CDR3 has 13 amino acids. CDR3 DNA sequence: TGCGCCAGCAGCTCGGACGGGCCCTACGAGCAGTACTTC. Translating gives CASSSDGPYEQYF.

This chain uses TRBV29-1 with TRBJ2-3; unclear D gene. CDR1 SQVTM and CDR2 ANQGSEA come from the germline V gene. The CDR3 totals 12 residues. Trimming shortened V by 3 bases and J by 3 bases, and 7 bases separated the two germline ends. CDR3 sequence: CSVDDGTDTQYF. The CDR3 region has the DNA TGCAGCGTTGATGATGGGACAGATACGCAGTATTTT.

The V gene is TRBV30, the J gene TRBJ2-7, with D perhaps matching TRBD1 (5 bases). V lost 4 bases and J lost 6, with 22 bases in between. Germline loops: CDR1 GTSNPN, CDR2 SVGIG (reference sequence). This CDR3 has 15 amino acids. The CDR3 region is CAWTPRVRGRSEQYF. In DNA form, the CDR3 reads TGTGCCTGGACCCCAAGAGTTAGGGGAAGGAGCGAGCAGTACTTC.

In this sample, this clone turned up once. This chain joins TRBV6-5 and TRBJ2-2; 9 positions agree with TRBD1. CDR3 size: 15 residues. The germline V gene has CDR1 MNHEY and CDR2 SVGAGI. The junction had 1 base not matched to a gene; V was cut back by 2 bases and J by 3 bases. CDR3 in amino acids: CASSYGTGYTGELFF. Written as DNA, the CDR3 is TGTGCCAGCAGTTACGGGACAGGGTACACCGGGGAGCTGTTTTTT.

The chain is built from TRBV2 and TRBJ2-3, with D perhaps matching TRBD2 (6 bases). The CDR3 is 14 amino acids. Germline values: CDR1 SNHLY, CDR2 FYNNEI. The V end was cut by 7 bases, the J end by 4 bases, with 15 bases between. The CDR3 DNA reads as TGTGCCAGCATAGGAAGGAGGGCCCCAGATACGCAGTATTTT. It translates to CASIGRRAPDTQYF.